This entry concerns a single T cell receptor beta chain. Its matching antigen is unknown. At one end the junction does not follow the germline gene, possibly because of a read error. The CDR3 spans 11 residues. Germline CDR1 is DFQATT and CDR2 is SNEGSKA (reference sequence). The data stem from a study of cytomegalovirus exposure and HLA in healthy donors. Turning to the study itself: A previous analysis identified approximately 110 million unique TCR beta sequences derived from roughly 180 million T cells. Study-level results: Most TCR beta V segments were productive about 90% or about 30% of the time in an earlier analysis. Roughly uniform depth of sequencing across donors was assumed in presence/absence analyses.

Primers: 60 Vbeta forward and 13 Jbeta reverse. In the authors' methods: About 12 million shared chains were among the roughly 80 million unique TCR beta chains that a later analysis counted. The method was immunoSEQ multiplex PCR; TCRdb's version includes in-frame clones alone and lacks a portion of them. The V and J calls and the clone size are those of that table, but D and trimming were determined from the DNA. The table shows 150,000 to 200,000 clones, with about four fifths occurring only once. The J gene is TRBJ2-1, the V gene TRBV20-1, with D possibly TRBD2 on 5 matching bases. This clonotype was obtained from a man aged 25 to 40 in good health and CMV-seronegative. Sequences were obtained from PBMCs. The CDR3 nucleotides read TGCAGTGAGGGAGTTTACAATGAGCGGTTCTTC. The encoded protein is CSEGVYNERFF.